This T cell receptor beta chain emerged from a study of STAT5B mutations in CD4+ large granular lymphocyte leukemia (dated 2022 in TCRdb). For context, the study as a whole: Among the healthy controls, the CDR3 'QG' motif was associated with a particular HLA allele. The TCRbeta repertoires of CD4+ T-cell large granular lymphocyte leukemia patients were compared with the TCRbeta repertoires of healthy blood donors. Flow cytometry performed on FACSCanto II or FACSVerse showed that the purified fractions had more than 95% purity among lymphocytes. Results the study describes overall, beyond this receptor: CD4-sorted patient repertoires appeared more clonal than healthy CD4+ repertoires, and this difference persisted after removing the putative leukemic clones. Enrichment of TRBV06-family usage was observed among the top patient clones (8/27) relative to healthy controls (2/35). The data were not HLA-matched, and the higher clonality in CD4+ T-LGLL than in CD8+ T-LGLL could be due to the relatively small sample size. Main leukemic clonotypes were private to each patient, although roughly 25% appeared at low frequency in other patients' non-leukemic repertoires.

The immunoSEQ assay at survey resolution was used to sequence TCRbeta rearrangements from genomic DNA. As for the authors' bioinformatics: In the TCR sequencing data, the lowest productive clonotype frequency that could be detected was 2.59 x 10-5. Analyses included only productive TCRbeta rearrangements, meaning complete and in-frame sequences. The clonality of each sample was calculated as Simpson clonality in the immunoSEQ Analyzer version 3.0. Based on frequency, clones were grouped as very rare, small, medium, large (1-20%) or hyperexpanded (>20%). Generation probabilities were estimated with OLGA 1.2.3, V-gene circos plots were generated with VDJtools, specificities were searched for in VDJdb, and CDR3 motifs were identified with GLIPH. The table was pulled from immuneACCESS by TCRdb, which kept in-frame rearrangements only. Such tables lose some clones; where checked, under half of the loss comes from unresolved V genes, and the rest has no known cause. V and J calls and clone size come straight from that table; D and trimming were deduced from the DNA. The sample yields around 32,000 clones; more than 65% were counted once. About 6.2% of the sample goes to the ten largest clones.

Turning to this clone: It has no known antigen specificity. No much larger clone exists at a distance of one base, and base qualities are not known.

Sequences SGDLS (CDR1) and YYNGEE (CDR2) are obtained from the germline V gene. Inclusive of the bounding cysteine and phenylalanine, the CDR3 is 16 residues long. CDR3 DNA only is kept here, 48 bases in frame from base 1. V was cut back by 4 bases and J by 0 bases, leaving a gap of 13 bases between them. Healthy controls were fewer than 40 blood donors whose buffy coats came from the Finnish Red Cross blood service. All TCR-sequenced material derived from peripheral blood: patient blood samples and healthy donor buffy coats. Peripheral blood mononuclear cells were isolated by Ficoll-Hypaque gradient centrifugation. For the healthy controls, CD4+ cells were obtained from buffy coats by magnetic purification. Genomic DNA was extracted with the Gentra Puregene Cell and Tissue kit and quantified on a Qubit 2.0 fluorometer.

Specimen: CD4+ T cells from blood buffy coats. The chain was built from TRBV9 and TRBJ2-2; the D gene is unclear. This TCR derives from a human donor in good health. The CDR3 reads CASSRPSDANTGELFF. The DNA sequence reads TGTGCCAGCAGCCGCCCATCCGATGCGAACACCGGGGAGCTGTTTTTT.